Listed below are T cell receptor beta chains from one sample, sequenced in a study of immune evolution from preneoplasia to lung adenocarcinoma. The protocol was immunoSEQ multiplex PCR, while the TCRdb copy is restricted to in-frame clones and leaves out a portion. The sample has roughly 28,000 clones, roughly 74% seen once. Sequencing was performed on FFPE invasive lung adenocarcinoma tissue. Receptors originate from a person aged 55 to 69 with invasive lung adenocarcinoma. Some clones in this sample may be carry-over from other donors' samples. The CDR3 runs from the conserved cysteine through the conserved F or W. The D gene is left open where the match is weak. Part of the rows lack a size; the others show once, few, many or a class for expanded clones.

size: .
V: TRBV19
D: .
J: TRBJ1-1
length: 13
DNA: TGTGCCAGTAGTATGGACGGGGGACTTGAAGCTTTCTTT
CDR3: CASSMDGGLEAFF

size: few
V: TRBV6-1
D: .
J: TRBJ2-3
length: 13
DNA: TGTGCCAGCAGCTTCAGGGGTGGCGATACGCAGTATTTT
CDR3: CASSFRGGDTQYF

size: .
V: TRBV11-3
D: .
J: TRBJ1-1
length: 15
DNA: TGTGCCAGCAGCTCTCGAGAAGTGTTGGACACTGAAGCTTTCTTT
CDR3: CASSSREVLDTEAFF

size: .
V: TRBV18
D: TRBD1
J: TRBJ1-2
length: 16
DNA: TGTGCCAGCTCACCACAAGTCACAGGGGAGGCTCGTGGCTACACCTTC
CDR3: CASSPQVTGEARGYTF

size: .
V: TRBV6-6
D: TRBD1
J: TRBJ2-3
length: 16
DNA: TGTGCCAGCAGTTACCCTCGACAGGGTGGGGTCGGTACGCAGTATTTT
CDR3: CASSYPRQGGVGTQYF

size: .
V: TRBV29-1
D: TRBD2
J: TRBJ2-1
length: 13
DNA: TGCAGCGTTCAGCGGGAGATTTCAAATGAGCAGTTCTTC
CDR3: CSVQREISNEQFF

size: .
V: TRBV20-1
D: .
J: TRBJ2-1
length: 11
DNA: TGCAGTACACACCTCTACAATGAGCAGTTCTTC
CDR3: CSTHLYNEQFF

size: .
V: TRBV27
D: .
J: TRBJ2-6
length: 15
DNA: TGTGCCAGCAGTCCAGCAGGGTTCGGGGCCAACGTCCTGACTTTC
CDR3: CASSPAGFGANVLTF

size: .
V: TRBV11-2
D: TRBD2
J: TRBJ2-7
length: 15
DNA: TGTGCCAGCAGCTTAGATAGCGGGAGAGATTCAGAGCAGTACTTC
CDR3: CASSLDSGRDSEQYF

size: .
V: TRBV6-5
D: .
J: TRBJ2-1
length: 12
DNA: TGTGCCAGCAGTTGGGGGGGCGGTGAGCAGTTCTTC
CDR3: CASSWGGGEQFF

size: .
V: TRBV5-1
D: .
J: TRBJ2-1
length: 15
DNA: TGCGCCAGCAGCGCCGACGGGAGCTCCTACAATGAGCAGTTCTTC
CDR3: CASSADGSSYNEQFF

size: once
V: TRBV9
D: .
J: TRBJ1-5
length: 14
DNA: TGTGCCAGCAGCGCGGGGGGGAGCAATCAGCCCCAGCATTTT
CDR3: CASSAGGSNQPQHF

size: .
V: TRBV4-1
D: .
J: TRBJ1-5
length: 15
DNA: TGCGCCAGCAGCCTAGAGCTCACAGGGCCGCGGCCCCAGCATTTT
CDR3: CASSLELTGPRPQHF

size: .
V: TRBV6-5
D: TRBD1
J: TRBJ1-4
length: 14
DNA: TGTGCCAGCAGTCCGGGACAGGGTAATGAAAAACTGTTTTTT
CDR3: CASSPGQGNEKLFF

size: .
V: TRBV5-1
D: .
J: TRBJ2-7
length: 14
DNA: TGCGCCAGCAGCTTGGGGGACCCGACCTACGAGCAGTACTTC
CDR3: CASSLGDPTYEQYF

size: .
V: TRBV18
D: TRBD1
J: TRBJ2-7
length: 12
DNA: TGTGCCAGCTCACCGGACAGGTACGAGCAGTACTTC
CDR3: CASSPDRYEQYF

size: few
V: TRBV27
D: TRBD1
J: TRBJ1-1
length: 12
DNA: TGTGCCAGCAGTCAGGGGGGCACTGAAGCTTTCTTT
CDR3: CASSQGGTEAFF

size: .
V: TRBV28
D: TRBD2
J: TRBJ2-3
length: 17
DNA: TGTGCCAGCAATTCCACTGAGCGGGAGACGGGCACAGATACGCAGTATTTT
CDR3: CASNSTERETGTDTQYF

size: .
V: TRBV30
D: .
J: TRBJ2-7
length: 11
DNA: TGTGCCTGGAGCAGGGTCGACGAGCAGTACTTC
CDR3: CAWSRVDEQYF

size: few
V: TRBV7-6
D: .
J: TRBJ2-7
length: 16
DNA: TGTGCCAGCAGCTTAATGATGCGGGAAGCCTCCTACGAGCAGTACTTC
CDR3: CASSLMMREASYEQYF

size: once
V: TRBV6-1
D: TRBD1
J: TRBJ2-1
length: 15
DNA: TGTGCCAGCAGTGACGGACAGGGCCTGTACAATGAGCAGTTCTTC
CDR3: CASSDGQGLYNEQFF

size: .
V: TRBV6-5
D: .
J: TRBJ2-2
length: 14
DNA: TGTGCCAGCAAAACCGGGCCCCGAACCGGGGAGCTGTTTTTT
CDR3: CASKTGPRTGELFF

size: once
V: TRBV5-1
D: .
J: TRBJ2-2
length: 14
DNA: TGCGCCAGCAGCTTTTCGGGGGAGACCGGGGAGCTGTTTTTT
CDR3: CASSFSGETGELFF

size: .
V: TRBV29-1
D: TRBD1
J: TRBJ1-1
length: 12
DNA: TGCAGCGTCCGATCAGGGGGGGGAGAAGCTTTCTTT
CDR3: CSVRSGGGEAFF

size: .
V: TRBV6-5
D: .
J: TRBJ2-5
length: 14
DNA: TGTGCCAGCAGTCCCCTCAGGAAGCAAGAGACCCAGTACTTC
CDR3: CASSPLRKQETQYF

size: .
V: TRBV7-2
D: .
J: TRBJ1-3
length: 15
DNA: TGTGCCAGCAGCTCCTATCTCGGCTCTGGAAACACCATATATTTT
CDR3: CASSSYLGSGNTIYF

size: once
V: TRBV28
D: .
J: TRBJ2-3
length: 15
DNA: TGTGCCAGCAGTCTCCGGACGGGTTACACAGATACGCAGTATTTT
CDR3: CASSLRTGYTDTQYF

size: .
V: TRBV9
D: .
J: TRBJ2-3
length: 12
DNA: TGTGCCAGCAGCGTAGTACAGGAGGAGCAGTATTTT
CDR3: CASSVVQEEQYF

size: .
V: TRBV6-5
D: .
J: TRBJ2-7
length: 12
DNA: TGTGCCAGCAGCCAATACGGCTACGAGCAGTACTTC
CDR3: CASSQYGYEQYF

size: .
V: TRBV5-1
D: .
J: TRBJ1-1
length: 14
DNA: TGCGCCAGCAGCTTGGAGGGAGGGATCACTGAAGCTTTCTTT
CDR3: CASSLEGGITEAFF

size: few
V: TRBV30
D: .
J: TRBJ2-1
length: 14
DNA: TGTGCCTGGAATCAGGTCCACTCCTACAATGAGCAGTTCTTC
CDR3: CAWNQVHSYNEQFF

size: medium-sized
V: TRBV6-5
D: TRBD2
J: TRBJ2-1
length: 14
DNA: TGTGCCAGCAGTGCTAGGGGAGGGATTCGTGAGCAGTTCTTC
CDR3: CASSARGGIREQFF

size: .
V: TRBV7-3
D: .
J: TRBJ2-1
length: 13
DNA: TGTGCCAGCAGCCCATATCTGTCCAATGAGCAGTTCTTC
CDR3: CASSPYLSNEQFF

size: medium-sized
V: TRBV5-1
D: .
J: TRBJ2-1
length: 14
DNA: TGCGCCAGCAGCGTCCAAGAGGCCTACAATGAGCAGTTCTTC
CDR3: CASSVQEAYNEQFF

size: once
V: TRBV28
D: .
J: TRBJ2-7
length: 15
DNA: TGTGCCAGCAGCTCCTCGGGACTGATACTACGAGGGCAGTACTTC
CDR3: CASSSSGLILRGQYF

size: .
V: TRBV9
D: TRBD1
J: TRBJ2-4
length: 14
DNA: TGTGCCAGCAGCGGGACAGGGGTGCAGGGCATTCAGTACTTC
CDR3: CASSGTGVQGIQYF

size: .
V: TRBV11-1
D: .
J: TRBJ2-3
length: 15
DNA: TGTGCCAGCAGCTTAGGCCAGGGGCCCACAGATACGCAGTATTTT
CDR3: CASSLGQGPTDTQYF

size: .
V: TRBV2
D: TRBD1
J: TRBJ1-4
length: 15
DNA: TGTGCCAGCAGTGTACCGTCGCAGGGGGCCGAAAAACTGTTTTTT
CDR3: CASSVPSQGAEKLFF

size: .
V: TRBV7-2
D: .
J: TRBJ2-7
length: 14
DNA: TGTGCCAGCAGCCAGGGTACCAACTCCTACGAGCAGTACTTC
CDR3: CASSQGTNSYEQYF

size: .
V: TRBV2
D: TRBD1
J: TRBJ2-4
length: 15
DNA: TGTGCCAGCAGTGAAATTCGGACAGGGGAAAACATTCAGTACTTC
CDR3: CASSEIRTGENIQYF

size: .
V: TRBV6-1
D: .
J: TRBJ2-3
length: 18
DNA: TGTGCTAGCAGTGGACGCAAGGACAGACCAGCGATCACAGATACGCAGTATTTT
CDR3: CASSGRKDRPAITDTQYF

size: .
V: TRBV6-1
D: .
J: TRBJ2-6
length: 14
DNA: TGTGCCAGCGGTCCTTTCACTGGGGCCAACGTCCTGACTTTC
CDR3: CASGPFTGANVLTF

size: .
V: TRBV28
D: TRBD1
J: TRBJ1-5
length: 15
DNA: TGTGCCAGCAGTTTCCTAGACAGGGTCGGTCAGCCCCAGCATTTT
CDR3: CASSFLDRVGQPQHF

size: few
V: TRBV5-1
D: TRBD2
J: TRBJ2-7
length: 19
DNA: TGCGCCAGCAGCCCGCGGCCCAGCGGGAGTCGCGATTCTGTCTACGAGCAGTACTTC
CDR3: CASSPRPSGSRDSVYEQYF

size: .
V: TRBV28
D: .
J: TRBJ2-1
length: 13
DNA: TGTGCCAGCAGTTTTTCGGTTAACAATGAGCAGTTCTTC
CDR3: CASSFSVNNEQFF

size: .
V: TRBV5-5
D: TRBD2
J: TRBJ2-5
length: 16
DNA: TGTGCCAGCAGCTTGGGAGGACTAGCGGGTCAAGAGACCCAGTACTTC
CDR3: CASSLGGLAGQETQYF

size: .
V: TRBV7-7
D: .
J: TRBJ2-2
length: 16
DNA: TGTGCCAGCAGCGAAAATAGGCCCGAGAACACCGGGGAGCTGTTTTTT
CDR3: CASSENRPENTGELFF

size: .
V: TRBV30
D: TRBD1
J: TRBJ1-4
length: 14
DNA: TGTGCCTGGTCCAGGACAGGGCCTAATGAAAAACTGTTTTTT
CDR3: CAWSRTGPNEKLFF

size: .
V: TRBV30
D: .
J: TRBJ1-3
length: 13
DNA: TGTGCCTGGAGTGTGCGCTCTGGAAACACCATATATTTT
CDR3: CAWSVRSGNTIYF

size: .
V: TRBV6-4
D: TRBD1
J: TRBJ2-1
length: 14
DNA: TGTGCCAGCAGCCGGACAGGGGACCGGAATGAGCAGTTCTTC
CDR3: CASSRTGDRNEQFF

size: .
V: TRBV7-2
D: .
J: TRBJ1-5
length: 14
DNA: TGTGCCAGCAGCTCCGGACAGAGCAATCAGCCCCAGCATTTT
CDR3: CASSSGQSNQPQHF

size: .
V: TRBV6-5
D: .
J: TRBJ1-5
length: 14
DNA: TGTGCCAGCAGCCCTGGGGGGGGTTATCAGCCCCAGCATTTT
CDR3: CASSPGGGYQPQHF

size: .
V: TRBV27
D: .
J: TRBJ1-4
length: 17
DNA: TGTGCCAGACCGATCGGGCCCAACCATCCGGGACATGAAAAACTGTTTTTT
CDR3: CARPIGPNHPGHEKLFF

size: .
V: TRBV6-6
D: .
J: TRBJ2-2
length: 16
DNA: TGTGCCAGCAGTTACTCTGGAACGGTGAACACCGGGGAGCTGTTTTTT
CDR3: CASSYSGTVNTGELFF